Presented here are 7 T cell receptor beta chains from one specimen sequenced in a study of T-cell memory formation after mild COVID-19. TCRdb fed the 5' RACE reads into MiXCR, producing one record per CDR3 protein. The sample includes tens of thousands of distinct CDR3 sequences, about 23% seen only once; the top ten take less than 55%. The sequencing input was PBMCs or a T cell subset sorted from them (not recorded which). The receptors shown here come from a man younger than 35 who had mild COVID-19 (a few samples of this study predate the infection). Cell type and time point are not known.

This clonotype has at least ten counts. This rearrangement joins TRBV18 to TRBJ2-3; 7 bases agree with TRBD1. This CDR3 has 15 residues. The V gene's germline CDR1 is KGHSH and CDR2 LQKENI. The V gene end was trimmed by 4 bases and the J gene end by 0 bases; junction bases not matched to a gene: 4. In nucleotides, the CDR3 is TGTGCCAGCTCACAGAGGGGGCAAAGCACAGATACGCAGTATTTT. Its translation: CASSQRGQSTDTQYF.

The rearrangement joins TRBV5-6 to TRBJ2-6; D possibly corresponds to TRBD1 (6 bases). CDR1 and CDR2 from the germline V gene are SGHDT and YYEEEE. V lost 7 bases and J lost 2, with 25 bases in between. The CDR3 has 19 residues. CDR3 loop: CASLKNTAAGAPGANVLTF. DNA for the CDR3: TGTGCCAGCTTAAAAAATACGGCCGCAGGGGCGCCTGGGGCCAACGTCCTGACTTTC.

This chain connects TRBV12-3 or TRBV12-4 to TRBJ2-5, with 8 positions matching TRBD1. Trimming removed 8 bases from V and 5 bases from J; junction bases left unmatched: 10. The CDR3 runs 14 residues. The CDR3 sequence is CASAGRQGRETQYF. As DNA, the CDR3 is TGTGCCAGCGCAGGGAGACAGGGGAGGGAGACCCAGTACTTC.

The genes are TRBV7-9 and TRBJ2-3; tentative D call: TRBD1 (5 bases). Germline V gene sequence: CDR1 SEHNR, CDR2 FQNEAQ (reference sequence). V lost 1 base, J lost 5 bases, and 10 bases lay in between. The CDR3 is 14 amino acids. Here the CDR3 reads CASSLVQGGDTQYF. The CDR3 nucleotides are TGTGCCAGCAGCTTAGTGCAGGGTGGAGATACGCAGTATTTT.

The V and J genes are TRBV30 and TRBJ2-1, with D possibly being TRBD2 (5 bases). V dropped 0 bases and J dropped 6 bases, with 15 bases sitting between them. Germline V CDR1 and CDR2: GTSNPN, SVGIG (reference sequence). This CDR3 region has 15 residues. This chain's CDR3 is CAWSVPSLAGNEQFF. The CDR3 DNA is TGTGCCTGGAGTGTACCCTCCTTGGCGGGCAATGAGCAGTTCTTC.

The rearrangement links TRBV30 to TRBJ2-1; a weak D match, TRBD2 (5 bases). Per the germline V gene, CDR1 is GTSNPN and CDR2 is SVGIG (reference sequence). CDR3 size: 13 residues. The V gene lost 1 base and the J gene lost 8 bases, with 12 bases spanning the gap. The CDR3 spells CAWSAEGGDEQFF. The DNA for the CDR3 is TGTGCCTGGAGTGCTGAGGGCGGAGATGAGCAGTTCTTC.

This clonotype was counted between two and nine times. The genes are TRBV6-5 and TRBJ1-6; D is undetermined. The V end was cut by 6 bases, the J end by 7 bases, with 16 bases between. Germline V gives CDR1 MNHEY, CDR2 SVGAGI. The CDR3 has 15 amino acids. CDR3 nucleotides: TGTGCCAGCAGCCGTTACGGGAGCAGCAATTCACCCCTCCACTTT. Residues: CASSRYGSSNSPLHF.